What follows are 22 T cell receptor beta chains derived from one specimen sequenced in a study of shared clonotypes between healthy human individuals. Positive CCR7 selection of CD45RO-negative cells yielded the naive CD8 cells, and terminally differentiated effector memory CD45RA+ cells were excluded. Repertoires were generated with immunoSEQ multiplex PCR, while TCRdb's copy carries only in-frame clones and drops some. The repertoire holds about 2.2 million clones, just over 90% seen once, with 1.5% to 2% in the top ten. Sequenced input: naive CD8+ T cells from PBMCs. The source of these receptors is a man aged 18 to 30 in good health. Some clones in this sample may be carry-over from other donors' samples.

A single count supports this clone. The rearrangement links TRBV29-1 to TRBJ2-7; 10 nucleotides line up with TRBD2. Germline assignment: CDR1 SQVTM and CDR2 ANQGSEA. The V and J ends lost 7 bases and 5 bases, in that order; junction bases with no gene match: 8. The CDR3 is 13 residues long. The CDR3 DNA follows: TGCAGCGCTCATCTAGCGGGAGTCAACGAGCAGTACTTC. This translates into CSAHLAGVNEQYF.

V usage is TRBV29-1 and J usage is TRBJ2-7, with D unresolved. Germline CDR1 is SQVTM and CDR2 is ANQGSEA. V lost 3 bases, J lost 0 bases, and 9 bases lay in between. CDR3 length: 13 amino acids. The CDR3, as DNA: TGCAGCGTTGAGGACGGAGACTCCTACGAGCAGTACTTC. It codes for CSVEDGDSYEQYF.

The chain joins TRBV10-1 to TRBJ2-1; D unresolved. The CDR3 totals 12 residues. CDR1 and CDR2 from the germline V gene are WNHNN and SYGVQD (reference sequence). Trimming took 3 bases from V and 5 from J, leaving 5 bases between them. The CDR3 DNA reads TGCGCCAGCAGTGAAGACAACAATGAGCAGTTCTTC. This translates into CASSEDNNEQFF.

This chain connects TRBV28 to TRBJ1-2, with D unclear. The ends were cut back, 5 bases at V and 8 bases at J, with 21 bases in the middle. Germline assignment: CDR1 MDHEN and CDR2 SYDVKM. The CDR3 consists of 15 residues. CDR3 in amino acids: CASSLQSRRLEGYTF. The CDR3 DNA reads TGTGCCAGCAGTCTACAATCCAGGCGATTAGAAGGCTACACCTTC.

V gene TRBV7-3 combines with J gene TRBJ2-1; perhaps TRBD1 as D (5 bases). The CDR3 loop spans 15 amino acids. V lost 2 bases to trimming and J lost 5 bases, with 13 bases between them. The germline V gene has CDR1 SGHTA and CDR2 FQGTGA. The CDR3 sequence: CASSLVQGIHNEQFF. CDR3 nucleotide sequence: TGTGCCAGCAGCTTAGTCCAGGGAATTCACAATGAGCAGTTCTTC. The whole variable domain, filled in from reference TRBV7-3 and TRBJ2-1, reads GAGVSQTPSNKVTEKGKYVELRCDPISGHTALYWYRQSLGQGPEFLIYFQGTGAADDSGLPNDRFFAVRPEGSVSTLKIQRTERGDSAVYLCASSLVQGIHNEQFFGPGTRLTVL.

The chain carries TRBV29-1 and TRBJ1-5, with D unclear. There are 13 residues in the CDR3. Germline CDR1 SQVTM, CDR2 ANQGSEA. The V end lost 1 base, the J end lost 1 base, and 5 bases lay between the germline ends. CDR3 sequence (DNA): TGCAGCGTTGAAGTGGGGAGCAATCAGCCCCAGCATTTT. It translates to CSVEVGSNQPQHF.

The chain recombines TRBV5-1 with TRBJ2-7; no clear D gene. CDR3 length equals 10 residues. Germline V gives CDR1 SGHRS, CDR2 YFSETQ. Trimming stripped 7 bases from V and 3 bases from J, with 5 bases between. CDR3 DNA sequence: TGCGCCAGCTGCTACTACGAGCAGTACTTC. Amino acid sequence: CASCYYEQYF.

The chain is built from TRBV7-9 and TRBJ2-1; 9 bases agree with TRBD1. V dropped 5 bases and J dropped 7; count of bases not matched to a gene: 6. The CDR3 length is 14 residues. Per germline, CDR1 SEHNR and CDR2 FQNEAQ (reference sequence). This CDR3 is CASSPGTGTNEQFF. CDR3 DNA sequence: TGTGCCAGCAGCCCGGGGACAGGGACGAATGAGCAGTTCTTC.

CDR3 DNA sequence: TGCAGCGTTGCCTTGCTGGCAGATGAAGCTTTCTTT. Its protein product is CSVALLADEAFF. This chain joins TRBV29-1 and TRBJ1-1, with D hard to call. The V end was cut by 4 bases, the J end by 7 bases, with 13 bases between. The CDR3 contains 12 residues. CDR1 SQVTM and CDR2 ANQGSEA come from the germline V gene.

The rearrangement uses TRBV28 and TRBJ2-7; D perhaps matches TRBD1 (5 bases). The CDR3 loop spans 14 amino acids. Germline CDR1 reads MDHEN; CDR2 reads SYDVKM. V was shortened by 7 bases and J by 5 bases, with 18 bases between the two germline ends. CDR3 bases: TGTGCCAGCAAAGGGGATCCCAATGGGGACGAGCAGTACTTC. Its translation: CASKGDPNGDEQYF.

The chain couples TRBV14 to TRBJ2-5; perhaps D is TRBD1 or TRBD2 (5 bases each). V lost 1 base to trimming and J lost 7 bases, with 16 bases between them. This CDR3 has 15 residues. Germline V gene data show CDR1 as SGHDN and CDR2 as FVKESK. The CDR3: CASSQARQRSGTQYF. The CDR3 DNA reads TGTGCCAGCAGCCAAGCCCGACAGCGGTCGGGGACCCAGTACTTC.

This chain links TRBV28 with TRBJ2-5, with TRBD2 as a possible D gene (7 bases). Deletions cut 6 bases from V and 5 bases from J, with 16 bases between. Germline V gives CDR1 MDHEN, CDR2 SYDVKM. The CDR3 has 14 residues. The CDR3 reads CASSNLGGGETQYF. For the CDR3, the DNA is TGTGCCAGCAGCAATTTAGGGGGAGGGGAGACCCAGTACTTC.

J is TRBJ1-5 and V is TRBV6-1; D is ambiguous. Trimming stripped 1 base from V and 1 base from J, with 5 bases between. This CDR3 has 14 residues. Germline-derived CDR1 and CDR2 are MNHNS and SASEGT. This CDR3 is CASSEGGSNQPQHF. The CDR3 DNA reads TGTGCCAGCAGTGAAGGTGGGAGCAATCAGCCCCAGCATTTT.

This clone has only one observation. The chain uses TRBV6-1 and TRBJ2-7; a weak D match, TRBD1 (5 bases). Looked up from germline, CDR1 is MNHNS and CDR2 is SASEGT. V shed 3 bases and J shed 6 bases, with 15 bases lying between them. The CDR3 is 14 residues long. DNA of the CDR3: TGTGCCAGCAGTGACAGGGCGTTTGGGTCCGAGCAGTACTTC. This translates into CASSDRAFGSEQYF.

The chain joins TRBV9 to TRBJ2-2, with D possibly matching TRBD1 (5 bases). This CDR3 contains 13 residues. Germline V CDR1 and CDR2: SGDLS, YYNGEE. The V end was cut by 4 bases, the J end by 3 bases, with 7 bases between. CDR3 bases: TGTGCCAGCAGCAGGGGCGACACCGGGGAGCTGTTTTTT. It codes for CASSRGDTGELFF.

The chain combines TRBV7-9 with TRBJ2-5; TRBD2 matches at 7 bases. Looked up from germline, CDR1 is SEHNR and CDR2 is FQNEAQ (reference sequence). The CDR3 has 18 amino acids. V gave up 0 bases and J gave up 1 base; unmatched junction bases: 11. The CDR3 DNA is TGTGCCAGCAGCTTAGCGTCAGGTTCTAGCGGCTTCCAAGAGACCCAGTACTTC. Residues: CASSLASGSSGFQETQYF.

This rearrangement joins TRBV13 to TRBJ2-3; D is perhaps TRBD2 (5 bases). The CDR3 totals 14 residues. Germline loops: CDR1 PRHDT, CDR2 FYEKMQ (reference sequence). Trimming left V 5 bases short and J 2 bases short, with 11 bases between. The CDR3: CASSPGGFTDTQYF. The CDR3 DNA follows: TGTGCCAGCAGCCCCGGAGGATTCACAGATACGCAGTATTTT.

V is TRBV5-8 and J is TRBJ1-5; the D gene is possibly TRBD1 (6 bases). CDR3 length: 15 residues. V was cut by 4 bases and J by 2 bases, with 13 bases left in between. Germline V gene sequence: CDR1 SGHTS, CDR2 YDEGEE. The CDR3 loop reads CASSTRGQGNQPQHF. In DNA, the CDR3 is TGTGCCAGCAGCACGAGGGGACAAGGCAATCAGCCCCAGCATTTT.

The chain recombines TRBV27 with TRBJ1-3, with no clear D. Germline V gene lookup returns CDR1 MNHEY and CDR2 SMNVEV (reference sequence). The CDR3 sequence is 15 residues long. V lost 4 bases to trimming and J lost 4 bases, with 14 bases between them. The CDR3 spells CASSSWEGSGNTIYF. CDR3 coding DNA: TGTGCCAGCAGTTCCTGGGAGGGTTCGGGAAACACCATATATTTT.

The chain is built from TRBV15 and TRBJ2-3; no reliable D call. Germline CDR1 reads LNHNV; CDR2 reads YYDKDF (reference sequence). This CDR3 contains 16 residues. V was cut by 1 base and J by 2 bases, with 13 bases left in between. The DNA of the CDR3 is TGTGCCACCAGCAGAGGCTTGGAAGGGAACACAGATACGCAGTATTTT. Translated, it gives CATSRGLEGNTDTQYF.

This clone was seen a single time. The chain is built from TRBV2 and TRBJ2-1, with 9 nucleotides matching TRBD2. V lost 2 bases, J lost 5 bases, and 10 bases stayed unmatched. This CDR3 is 17 amino acids long. Germline loops: CDR1 SNHLY, CDR2 FYNNEI. The CDR3 DNA follows: TGTGCCAGCAGTGAATTTAGCGGGAGTCGATATGACAATGAGCAGTTCTTC. This gives the protein CASSEFSGSRYDNEQFF.

This rearrangement joins TRBV4-2 to TRBJ2-7; D is perhaps TRBD2 (5 bases). Germline V lookup: CDR1 LGHNA, CDR2 YNFKEQ. The V and J ends lost 5 bases and 1 base respectively, with 18 bases between them. This CDR3 has 16 amino acids. CDR3 DNA sequence: TGTGCCAGCAGCGACCCCCCGGACGGGGAGTCCTACGAGCAGTACTTC. Residues: CASSDPPDGESYEQYF.